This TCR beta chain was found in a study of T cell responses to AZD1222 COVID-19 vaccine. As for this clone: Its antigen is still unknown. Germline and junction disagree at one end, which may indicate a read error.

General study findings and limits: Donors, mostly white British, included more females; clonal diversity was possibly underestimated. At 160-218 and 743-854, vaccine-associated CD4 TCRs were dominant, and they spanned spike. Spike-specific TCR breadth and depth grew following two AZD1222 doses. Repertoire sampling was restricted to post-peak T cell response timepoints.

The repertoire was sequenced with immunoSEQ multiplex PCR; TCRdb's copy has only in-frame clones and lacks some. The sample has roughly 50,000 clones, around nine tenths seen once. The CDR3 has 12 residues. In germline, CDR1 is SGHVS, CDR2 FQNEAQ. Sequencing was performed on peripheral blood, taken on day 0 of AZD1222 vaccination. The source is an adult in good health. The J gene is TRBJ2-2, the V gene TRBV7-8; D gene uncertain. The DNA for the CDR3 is TGTGCCAGCACCTTACACACCGGGGAGCTGTTTTTT. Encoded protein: CASTLHTGELFF.